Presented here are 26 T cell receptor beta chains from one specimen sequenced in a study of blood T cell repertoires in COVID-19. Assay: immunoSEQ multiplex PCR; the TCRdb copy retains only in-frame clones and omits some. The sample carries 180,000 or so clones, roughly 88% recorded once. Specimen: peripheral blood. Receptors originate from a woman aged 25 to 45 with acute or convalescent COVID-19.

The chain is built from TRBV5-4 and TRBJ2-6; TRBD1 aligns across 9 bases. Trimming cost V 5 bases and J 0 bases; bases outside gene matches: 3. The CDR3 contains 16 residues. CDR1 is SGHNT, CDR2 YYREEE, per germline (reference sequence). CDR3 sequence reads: CASRGTGSSGANVLTF. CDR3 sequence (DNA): TGTGCCAGCAGAGGGACAGGGTCCTCTGGGGCCAACGTCCTGACTTTC.

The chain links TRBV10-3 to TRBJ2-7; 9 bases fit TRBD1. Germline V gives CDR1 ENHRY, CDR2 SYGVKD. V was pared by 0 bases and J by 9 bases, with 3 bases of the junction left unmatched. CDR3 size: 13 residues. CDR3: CAISESEGQGQYF. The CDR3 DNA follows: TGTGCCATCAGTGAGTCGGAGGGACAGGGGCAGTACTTC.

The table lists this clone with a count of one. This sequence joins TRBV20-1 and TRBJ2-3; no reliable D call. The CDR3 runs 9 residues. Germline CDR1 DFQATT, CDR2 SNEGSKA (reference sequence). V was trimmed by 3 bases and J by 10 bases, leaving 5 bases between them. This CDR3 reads CSASWPQYF. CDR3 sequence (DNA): TGCAGTGCTAGTTGGCCGCAGTATTTT.

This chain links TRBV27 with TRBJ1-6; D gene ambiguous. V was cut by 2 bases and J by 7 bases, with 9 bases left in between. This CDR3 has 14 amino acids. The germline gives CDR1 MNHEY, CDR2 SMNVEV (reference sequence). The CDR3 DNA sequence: TGTGCCAGCAGTTTACGGGGAGGCAATTCACCCCTCCACTTT. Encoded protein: CASSLRGGNSPLHF.

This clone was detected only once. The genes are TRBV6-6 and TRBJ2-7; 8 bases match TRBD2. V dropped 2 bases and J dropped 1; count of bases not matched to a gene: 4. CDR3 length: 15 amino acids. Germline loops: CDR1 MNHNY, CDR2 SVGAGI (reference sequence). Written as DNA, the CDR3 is TGTGCCAGCAGTTACCGGGAGGGCCAGTCCTACGAGCAGTACTTC. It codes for CASSYREGQSYEQYF.

The CDR3 DNA follows: TGCAGCGTCGACATGAACACTGAAGCTTTCTTT. This translates into CSVDMNTEAFF. V is TRBV29-1 and J is TRBJ1-1; no clear D gene. The CDR3 extends over 11 amino acids. V gave up 6 bases and J gave up 0 bases, with 5 bases separating them. Germline assignment: CDR1 SQVTM and CDR2 ANQGSEA.

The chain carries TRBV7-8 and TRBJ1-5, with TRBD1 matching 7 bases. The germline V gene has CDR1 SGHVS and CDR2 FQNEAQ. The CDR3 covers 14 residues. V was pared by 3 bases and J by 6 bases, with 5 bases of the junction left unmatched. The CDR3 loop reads CASSFRDRSQPQHF. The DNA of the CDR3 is TGTGCCAGCAGCTTCCGGGACAGATCTCAGCCCCAGCATTTT.

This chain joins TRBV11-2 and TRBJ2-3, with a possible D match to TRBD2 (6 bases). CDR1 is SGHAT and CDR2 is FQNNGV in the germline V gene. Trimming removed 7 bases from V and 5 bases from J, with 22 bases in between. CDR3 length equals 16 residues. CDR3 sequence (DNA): TGTGCCAGCAACGCCCGTCGGGGGTATGGGGGAGATACGCAGTATTTT. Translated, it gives CASNARRGYGGDTQYF.

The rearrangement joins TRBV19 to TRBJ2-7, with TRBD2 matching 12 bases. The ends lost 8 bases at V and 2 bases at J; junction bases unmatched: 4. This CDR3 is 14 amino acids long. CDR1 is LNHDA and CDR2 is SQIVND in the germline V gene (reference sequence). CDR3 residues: CASSLAGGPYEQYF. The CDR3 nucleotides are TGTGCCAGTTCCCTAGCGGGAGGGCCCTACGAGCAGTACTTC.

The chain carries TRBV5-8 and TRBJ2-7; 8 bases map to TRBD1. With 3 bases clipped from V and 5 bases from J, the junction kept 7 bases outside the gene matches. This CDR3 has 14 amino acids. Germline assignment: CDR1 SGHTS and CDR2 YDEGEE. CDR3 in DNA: TGTGCCAGCAGCTCGACAGGGGAACATCACGAGCAGTACTTC. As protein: CASSSTGEHHEQYF.

The CDR3: CASRSSGAHSPLHF. CDR3 sequence (DNA): TGTGCCAGCAGATCCTCAGGGGCTCATTCACCCCTCCACTTT. The gene calls are TRBV28 and TRBJ1-6, with a possible D match to TRBD1 (6 bases). Per germline, CDR1 MDHEN and CDR2 SYDVKM. The CDR3 sequence is 14 residues long. The ends were cut back, 6 bases at V and 8 bases at J, with 14 bases in the middle.

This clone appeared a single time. This chain's CDR3 is CASSYLVGPNEQFF. The DNA for the CDR3 is TGTGCCAGCAGCTATCTCGTGGGCCCCAATGAGCAGTTCTTC. The chain recombines TRBV7-8 with TRBJ2-1, with D uncertain. V lost 4 bases to trimming and J lost 6 bases, with 13 bases between them. This CDR3 comprises 14 residues. Germline values: CDR1 SGHVS, CDR2 FQNEAQ.

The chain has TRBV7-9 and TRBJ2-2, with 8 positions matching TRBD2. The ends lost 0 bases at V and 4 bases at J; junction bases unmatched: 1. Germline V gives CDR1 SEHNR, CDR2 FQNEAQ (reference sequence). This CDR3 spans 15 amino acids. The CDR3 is CASSLASGVTGELFF. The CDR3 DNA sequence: TGTGCCAGCAGCTTAGCTAGCGGGGTCACCGGGGAGCTGTTTTTT. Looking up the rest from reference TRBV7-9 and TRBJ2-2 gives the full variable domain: DTGVSQNPRHKITKRGQNVTFRCDPISEHNRLYWYRQTLGQGPEFLTYFQNEAQLEKSRLLSDRFSAERPKGSFSTLEIQRTEQGDSAMYLCASSLASGVTGELFFGEGSRLTVL.

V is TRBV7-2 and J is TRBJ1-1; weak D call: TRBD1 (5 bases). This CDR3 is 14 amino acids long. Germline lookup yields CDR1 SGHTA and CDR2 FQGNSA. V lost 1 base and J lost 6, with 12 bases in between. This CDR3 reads CASSLGQYLAEAFF. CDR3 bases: TGTGCCAGCAGCTTAGGACAGTATTTGGCTGAAGCTTTCTTT.

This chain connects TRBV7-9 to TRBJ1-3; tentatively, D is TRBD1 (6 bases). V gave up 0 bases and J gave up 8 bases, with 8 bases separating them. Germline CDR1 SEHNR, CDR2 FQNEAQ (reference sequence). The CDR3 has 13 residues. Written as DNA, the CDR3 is TGTGCCAGCAGCTTAGCGGGGGCGGACACCATATATTTT. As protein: CASSLAGADTIYF.

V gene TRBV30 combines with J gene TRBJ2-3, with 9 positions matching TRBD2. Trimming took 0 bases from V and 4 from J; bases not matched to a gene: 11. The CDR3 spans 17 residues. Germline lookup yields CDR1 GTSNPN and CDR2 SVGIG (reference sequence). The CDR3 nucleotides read TGTGCCTGGAGTGTGTCGAGGACTAGCGTTAGGGCAGATACGCAGTATTTT. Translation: CAWSVSRTSVRADTQYF.

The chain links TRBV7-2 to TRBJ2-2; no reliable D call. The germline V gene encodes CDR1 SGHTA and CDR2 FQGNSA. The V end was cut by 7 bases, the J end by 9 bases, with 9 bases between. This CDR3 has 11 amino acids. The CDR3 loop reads CASTSSWELFF. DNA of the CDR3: TGTGCCAGCACCTCCTCGTGGGAGCTGTTTTTT.

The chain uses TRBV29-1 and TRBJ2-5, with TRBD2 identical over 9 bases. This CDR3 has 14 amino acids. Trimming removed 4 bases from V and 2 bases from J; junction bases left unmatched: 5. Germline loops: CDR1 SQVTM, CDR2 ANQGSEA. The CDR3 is CSVAPSGVQETQYF. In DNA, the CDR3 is TGCAGCGTTGCTCCTAGCGGGGTACAAGAGACCCAGTACTTC. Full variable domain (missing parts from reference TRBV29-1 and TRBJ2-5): SAVISQKPSRDICQRGTSLTIQCQVDSQVTMMFWYRQQPGQSLTLIATANQGSEATYESGFVIDKFPISRPNLTFSTLTVSNMSPEDSSIYLCSVAPSGVQETQYFGPGTRLLVL.

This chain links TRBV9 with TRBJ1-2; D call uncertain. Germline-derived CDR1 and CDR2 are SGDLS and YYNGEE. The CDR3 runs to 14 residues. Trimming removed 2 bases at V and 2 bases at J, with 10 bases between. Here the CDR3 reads CASSVGGTNYGYTF. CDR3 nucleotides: TGTGCCAGCAGCGTCGGAGGAACCAACTATGGCTACACCTTC.

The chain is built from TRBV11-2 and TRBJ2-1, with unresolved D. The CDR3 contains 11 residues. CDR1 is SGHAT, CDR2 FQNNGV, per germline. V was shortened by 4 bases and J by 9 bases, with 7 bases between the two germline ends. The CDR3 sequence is CASSSLFEQFF. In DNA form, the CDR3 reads TGTGCCAGCAGCTCCCTCTTTGAGCAGTTCTTC.

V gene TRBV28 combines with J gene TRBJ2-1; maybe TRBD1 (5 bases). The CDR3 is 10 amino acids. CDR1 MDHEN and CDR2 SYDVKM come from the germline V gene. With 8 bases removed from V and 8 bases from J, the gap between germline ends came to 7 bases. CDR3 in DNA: TGTGCCAGCTGGGGCGATGAGCAGTTCTTC. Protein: CASWGDEQFF.

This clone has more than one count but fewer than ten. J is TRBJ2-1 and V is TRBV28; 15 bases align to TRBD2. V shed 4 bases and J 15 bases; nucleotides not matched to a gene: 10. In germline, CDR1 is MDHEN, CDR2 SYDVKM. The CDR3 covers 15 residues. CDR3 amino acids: CASSSSRTSGRATFF. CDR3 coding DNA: TGTGCCAGCAGTTCCTCTCGGACTAGCGGGAGGGCCACGTTCTTC.

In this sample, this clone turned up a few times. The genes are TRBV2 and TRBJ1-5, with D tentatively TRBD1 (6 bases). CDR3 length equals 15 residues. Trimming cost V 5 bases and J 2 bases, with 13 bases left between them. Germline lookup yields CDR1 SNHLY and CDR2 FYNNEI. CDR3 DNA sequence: TGTGCCAGCAGTTACAGGGCCGGCCGCAATCAGCCCCAGCATTTT. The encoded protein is CASSYRAGRNQPQHF.

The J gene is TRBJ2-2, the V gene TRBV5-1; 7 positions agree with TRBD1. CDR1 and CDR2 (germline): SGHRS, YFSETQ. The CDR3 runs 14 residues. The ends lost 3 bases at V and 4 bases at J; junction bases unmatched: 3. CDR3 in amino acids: CASSWGTVTGELFF. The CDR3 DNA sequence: TGCGCCAGCAGCTGGGGGACAGTCACCGGGGAGCTGTTTTTT.

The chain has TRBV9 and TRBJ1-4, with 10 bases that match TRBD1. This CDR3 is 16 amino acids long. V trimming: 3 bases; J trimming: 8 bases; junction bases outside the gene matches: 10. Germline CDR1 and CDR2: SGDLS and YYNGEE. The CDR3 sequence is CASSAGLTGGSEKLFF. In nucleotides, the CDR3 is TGTGCCAGCAGCGCGGGGCTGACAGGGGGCAGCGAAAAACTGTTTTTT.

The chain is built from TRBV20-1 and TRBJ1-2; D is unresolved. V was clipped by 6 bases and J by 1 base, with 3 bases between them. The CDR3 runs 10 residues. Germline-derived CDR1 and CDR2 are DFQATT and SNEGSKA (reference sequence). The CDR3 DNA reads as TGCAGTGCCTATAACTATGGCTACACCTTC. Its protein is CSAYNYGYTF.